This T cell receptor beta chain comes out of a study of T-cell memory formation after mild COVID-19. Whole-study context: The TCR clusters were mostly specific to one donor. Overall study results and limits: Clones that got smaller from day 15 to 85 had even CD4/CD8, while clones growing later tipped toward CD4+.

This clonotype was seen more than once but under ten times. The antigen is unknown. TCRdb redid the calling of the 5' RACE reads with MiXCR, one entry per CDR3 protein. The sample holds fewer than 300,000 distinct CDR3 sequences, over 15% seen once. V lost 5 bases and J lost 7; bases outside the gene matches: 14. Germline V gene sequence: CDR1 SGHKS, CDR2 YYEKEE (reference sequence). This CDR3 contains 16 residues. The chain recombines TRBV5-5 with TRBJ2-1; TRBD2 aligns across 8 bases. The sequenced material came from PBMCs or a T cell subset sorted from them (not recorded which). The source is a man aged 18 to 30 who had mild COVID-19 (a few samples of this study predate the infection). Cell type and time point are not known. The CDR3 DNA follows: TGTGCCAGCAGTCCAGGACTAGCCACAGGATCGAATGAGCAGTTCTTC. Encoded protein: CASSPGLATGSNEQFF. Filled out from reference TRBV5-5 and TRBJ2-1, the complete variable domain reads DAGVTQSPTHLIKTRGQQVTLRCSPISGHKSVSWYQQVLGQGPQFIFQYYEKEERGRGNFPDRFSARQFPNYSSELNVNALLLGDSALYLCASSPGLATGSNEQFFGPGTRLTVL.